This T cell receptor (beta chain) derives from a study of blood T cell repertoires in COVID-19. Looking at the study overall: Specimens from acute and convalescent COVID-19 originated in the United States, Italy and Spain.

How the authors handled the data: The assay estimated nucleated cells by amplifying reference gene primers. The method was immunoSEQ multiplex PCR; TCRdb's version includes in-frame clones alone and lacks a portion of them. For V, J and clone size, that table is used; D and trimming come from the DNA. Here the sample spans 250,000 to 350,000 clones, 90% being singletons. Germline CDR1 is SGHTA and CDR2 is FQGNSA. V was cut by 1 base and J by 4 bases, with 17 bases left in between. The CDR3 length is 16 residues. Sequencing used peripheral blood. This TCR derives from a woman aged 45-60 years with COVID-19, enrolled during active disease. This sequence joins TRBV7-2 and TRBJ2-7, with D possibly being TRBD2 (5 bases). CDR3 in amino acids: CASSLVRTLEGYEQYF. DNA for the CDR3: TGTGCCAGCAGCTTAGTGAGGACCCTCGAGGGTTACGAGCAGTACTTC.